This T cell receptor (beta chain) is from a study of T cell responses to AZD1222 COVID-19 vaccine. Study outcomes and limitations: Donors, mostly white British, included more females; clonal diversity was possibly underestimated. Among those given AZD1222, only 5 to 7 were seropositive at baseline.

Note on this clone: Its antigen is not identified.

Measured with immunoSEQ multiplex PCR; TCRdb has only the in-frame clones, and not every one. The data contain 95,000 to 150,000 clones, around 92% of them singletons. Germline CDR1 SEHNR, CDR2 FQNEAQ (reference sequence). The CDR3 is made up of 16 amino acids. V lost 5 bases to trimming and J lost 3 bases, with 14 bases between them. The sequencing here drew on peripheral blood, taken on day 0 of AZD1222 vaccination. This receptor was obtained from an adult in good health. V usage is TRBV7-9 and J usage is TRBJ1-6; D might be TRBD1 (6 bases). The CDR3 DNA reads TGTGCCAGCAGCGGGGGGCCGGACCACTATAATTCACCCCTCCACTTT. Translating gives CASSGGPDHYNSPLHF.